The 27 T cell receptor beta chains below all came from one sample that was sequenced in a study of shared clonotypes between healthy human individuals. The protocol was immunoSEQ multiplex PCR, while the TCRdb copy is restricted to in-frame clones and leaves out a portion. The profile shows 2 million to 2.5 million clones, 85% to 95% of them singletons. Sequencing was done on a sample of naive CD4+ T cells from PBMCs. Subset meaning: CD45RA+ positively selected. Receptor source: a man between 18 and 35 years old in good health. Some clones in this sample may be carry-over from other donors' samples.

This sequence joins TRBV27 and TRBJ2-2; 10 bases match TRBD1. Germline loops: CDR1 MNHEY, CDR2 SMNVEV (reference sequence). The V and J ends lost 8 bases and 4 bases, in that order; junction bases with no gene match: 7. The CDR3 is made up of 15 amino acids. The CDR3 region is CASGRDRGSTGELFF. Here the CDR3 DNA reads TGTGCCAGCGGCCGGGACAGGGGTTCCACCGGGGAGCTGTTTTTT.

The V and J genes are TRBV19 and TRBJ2-5; 7 bases map to TRBD1. The CDR3 spans 17 residues. V lost 6 bases, J lost 2 bases, and 15 bases stayed unmatched. CDR1 LNHDA and CDR2 SQIVND come from the germline V gene (reference sequence). Written as DNA, the CDR3 is TGTGCCAGTAGGCCCCGCCGTCCGGGGACAGCTCAAGAGACCCAGTACTTC. Translating gives CASRPRRPGTAQETQYF.

The V and J genes are TRBV19 and TRBJ2-1, with 9 positions matching TRBD1. This CDR3 spans 15 amino acids. CDR1 and CDR2 from the germline V gene are LNHDA and SQIVND (reference sequence). V lost 5 bases and J lost 6; bases outside the gene matches: 8. CDR3 region: CASSVRDRETNEQFF. In DNA form, the CDR3 reads TGTGCCAGTAGTGTCCGGGACAGGGAAACCAATGAGCAGTTCTTC.

J is TRBJ2-5 and V is TRBV9, with a possible D match to TRBD2 (5 bases). CDR3 size: 15 residues. V shed 0 bases and J shed 2 bases, with 11 bases lying between them. Germline assignment: CDR1 SGDLS and CDR2 YYNGEE. The CDR3 coding sequence is TGTGCCAGCAGCGTAGAATCTAGCAGACAAGAGACCCAGTACTTC. This translates into CASSVESSRQETQYF.

The V gene is TRBV18, the J gene TRBJ2-7; D unclear. Between the trimmed V and J ends, which lost 4 bases and 6 bases, there was a span of 19 bases. The CDR3 consists of 15 residues. The V gene's germline CDR1 is KGHSH and CDR2 LQKENI. CDR3 bases: TGTGCCAGCTCACAAGGTAGGGAAAGGACCCCCGAGCAGTACTTC. Its translation: CASSQGRERTPEQYF.

This rearrangement joins TRBV10-1 to TRBJ2-3; D not resolved. This CDR3 spans 12 amino acids. The germline gives CDR1 WNHNN, CDR2 SYGVQD (reference sequence). Trimming left V 8 bases short and J 0 bases short, with 6 bases between. The CDR3 coding sequence is TGCGCCAGCGCCGACAGCACAGATACGCAGTATTTT. This sequence encodes CASADSTDTQYF.

This rearrangement joins TRBV7-9 to TRBJ1-1; no reliable D call. The germline V gene has CDR1 SEHNR and CDR2 FQNEAQ (reference sequence). Trimming took 7 bases from V and 3 from J, leaving 12 bases between them. This CDR3 contains 13 residues. The CDR3 nucleotides read TGTGCCAGCACCCCGATAGCGTACACTGAAGCTTTCTTT. Encoded protein: CASTPIAYTEAFF.

This clone was seen only once. The V and J genes are TRBV2 and TRBJ2-5, with TRBD1 as a possible D gene (5 bases). Germline lookup yields CDR1 SNHLY and CDR2 FYNNEI. This CDR3 comprises 13 residues. V lost 7 bases, J lost 4 bases, and 13 bases lay in between. CDR3: CASNRLRGETQYF. CDR3 in DNA: TGTGCCAGCAACAGGTTAAGGGGAGAGACCCAGTACTTC.

The chain carries TRBV4-1 and TRBJ2-5; possibly TRBD2 for D (6 bases). CDR1 is MGHRA, CDR2 YSYEKL, per germline. Trimming took 6 bases from V and 3 from J, leaving 11 bases between them. The CDR3 contains 13 residues. CDR3 bases: TGCGCCAGCAGTGGCGGGACTGAAGAGACCCAGTACTTC. As protein: CASSGGTEETQYF.

This chain uses TRBV5-4 with TRBJ2-5, with a weak D call TRBD2 (6 bases). CDR3 length: 15 residues. Trimming left V 4 bases short and J 1 base short, with 14 bases between. CDR1 and CDR2 from the germline V gene are SGHNT and YYREEE (reference sequence). In DNA, the CDR3 is TGTGCCAGCAGCCTGGATAGCGGAAGCCAAGAGACCCAGTACTTC. Protein sequence: CASSLDSGSQETQYF.

The gene calls are TRBV19 and TRBJ1-1; perhaps TRBD1 as D (5 bases). The V and J ends lost 7 bases and 4 bases respectively, with 16 bases between them. This CDR3 contains 14 residues. CDR1 LNHDA and CDR2 SQIVND come from the germline V gene (reference sequence). The CDR3 nucleotides are TGTGCCAGTATTAAGACAGCTCGGCCCACTGAAGCTTTCTTT. Translating it yields CASIKTARPTEAFF. Filled out from reference TRBV19 and TRBJ1-1, the complete variable domain reads DGGITQSPKYLFRKEGQNVTLSCEQNLNHDAMYWYRQDPGQGLRLIYYSQIVNDFQKGDIAEGYSVSREKKESFPLTVTSAQKNPTAFYLCASIKTARPTEAFFGQGTRLTVV.

The chain combines TRBV10-1 with TRBJ2-1; the match to TRBD2 covers 10 bases. Per the germline V gene, CDR1 is WNHNN and CDR2 is SYGVQD (reference sequence). The CDR3 contains 15 residues. With 6 bases clipped from V and 8 bases from J, the junction kept 10 bases outside the gene matches. The CDR3 DNA sequence: TGCGCCAGCAGGCCCCCTAGCGGGAGTGGCTATGAGCAGTTCTTC. Residues: CASRPPSGSGYEQFF.

The chain carries TRBV9 and TRBJ2-6, with 8 bases fitting TRBD2. The CDR3 consists of 13 residues. With V trimmed by 3 bases and J by 11 bases, 4 bases remained unmatched. From germline, CDR1 is SGDLS and CDR2 YYNGEE. The CDR3 DNA is TGTGCCAGCAGCGGCGGGGGGCTGGACGTCCTGACTTTC. Translated, it gives CASSGGGLDVLTF.

The chain has TRBV2 and TRBJ2-1; 9 nucleotides align to TRBD2. Unmatched junction bases numbered 5, after V lost 2 bases and J lost 6 bases. The length of the CDR3 is 15 residues. Germline CDR1 is SNHLY and CDR2 is FYNNEI. CDR3 coding DNA: TGTGCCAGCAGTGAACAAGCGGGAGGTTCCAATGAGCAGTTCTTC. It translates to CASSEQAGGSNEQFF.

The genes are TRBV6-5 and TRBJ2-2; D gene ambiguous. Germline loops: CDR1 MNHEY, CDR2 SVGAGI. CDR3 length: 12 residues. Deletions cut 8 bases from V and 5 bases from J, with 9 bases between. The CDR3: CASLERTGELFF. CDR3 nucleotides: TGTGCCAGCCTAGAAAGGACCGGGGAGCTGTTTTTT.

This chain joins TRBV18 and TRBJ2-7; TRBD2 matches 8 bases. Trimming at V came to 2 bases and at J to 6 bases, leaving 9 bases not matched to a gene. CDR1 and CDR2 from the germline V gene are KGHSH and LQKENI. The CDR3 totals 15 residues. In DNA, the CDR3 is TGTGCCAGCTCACCAGATCAGCGGGGGTGGTCCGAGCAGTACTTC. It is translated as CASSPDQRGWSEQYF. Based on the CDR3 plus reference TRBV18 and TRBJ2-7, the full variable domain is NAGVMQNPRHLVRRRGQEARLRCSPMKGHSHVYWYRQLPEEGLKFMVYLQKENIIDESGMPKERFSAEFPKEGPSILRIQQVVRGDSAAYFCASSPDQRGWSEQYFGPGTRLTVT.

The chain joins TRBV5-1 to TRBJ1-6, with a weak D call TRBD1 (6 bases). V was cut by 0 bases and J by 9 bases, with 13 bases left in between. The germline V gene has CDR1 SGHRS and CDR2 YFSETQ. The CDR3 runs to 15 residues. The CDR3 DNA is TGCGCCAGCAGCTTGGTCATAGGGGGAACTTCACCCCTCCACTTT. This encodes CASSLVIGGTSPLHF.

The CDR3 region is CASSPLAGLGQYNEQFF. In DNA, the CDR3 is TGCGCCAGCAGCCCGCTAGCCGGACTAGGCCAATACAATGAGCAGTTCTTC. The chain uses TRBV5-1 and TRBJ2-1, with 7 bases identical to TRBD2. Germline V lookup: CDR1 SGHRS, CDR2 YFSETQ. This CDR3 is 17 amino acids long. Trimming took 4 bases from V and 4 from J; bases not matched to a gene: 14.

This chain connects TRBV15 to TRBJ2-1, with 7 bases aligning to TRBD2. Trimming took 3 bases from V and 0 from J; bases not matched to a gene: 5. CDR1 and CDR2 (germline): LNHNV, YYDKDF (reference sequence). The CDR3 spans 16 residues. In DNA form, the CDR3 reads TGTGCCACCAGCAGGGGACTATCCAGCTCCTACAATGAGCAGTTCTTC. It encodes CATSRGLSSSYNEQFF.

The chain links TRBV5-8 to TRBJ1-5, with D unclear. V shed 0 bases and J shed 11 bases, with 12 bases lying between them. This CDR3 contains 13 residues. Per germline, CDR1 SGHTS and CDR2 YDEGEE. This CDR3 reads CASSLGSSMAQHF. The CDR3 coding sequence is TGTGCCAGCAGCTTGGGTTCTAGTATGGCCCAGCATTTT.

The chain recombines TRBV4-2 with TRBJ2-5; 9 bases match TRBD2. Per the germline V gene, CDR1 is LGHNA and CDR2 is YNFKEQ. This CDR3 is 23 amino acids long. V lost 4 bases, J lost 1 base, and 28 bases stayed unmatched. In DNA, the CDR3 is TGTGCCAGCAGCCCCTCCCGATCCCTTGGGGCGGGAGGGGTGTACAGTTTCCAAGAGACCCAGTACTTC. Translation: CASSPSRSLGAGGVYSFQETQYF.

This sequence joins TRBV30 and TRBJ1-6; D possibly corresponds to TRBD1 (5 bases). V gave up 2 bases and J gave up 9 bases, with 11 bases separating them. Per germline, CDR1 GTSNPN and CDR2 SVGIG (reference sequence). The CDR3 covers 13 residues. The CDR3 DNA sequence: TGTGCCTGGAGTTTACTGGGGCGTTCACCCCTCCACTTT. It yields the protein CAWSLLGRSPLHF.

The chain has TRBV4-2 and TRBJ2-2, with a tentative D call TRBD2 (7 bases). The CDR3 spans 18 residues. Germline lookup yields CDR1 LGHNA and CDR2 YNFKEQ. V lost 0 bases and J 5 bases, leaving 19 bases between the germline ends. The chain's CDR3 is CASSQEFEQGGGTGELFF. CDR3 nucleotides: TGTGCCAGCAGCCAAGAGTTTGAACAGGGCGGGGGAACCGGGGAGCTGTTTTTT.

The chain has TRBV27 and TRBJ1-6, with TRBD1 matching 7 bases. CDR3 length: 14 amino acids. Trimming at V came to 8 bases and at J to 10 bases, leaving 11 bases not matched to a gene. The germline V gene has CDR1 MNHEY and CDR2 SMNVEV (reference sequence). The CDR3 protein is CASWRGQGGSPLHF. The CDR3 DNA follows: TGTGCCAGCTGGAGGGGGCAGGGAGGATCACCCCTCCACTTT.

The CDR3 spells CAIRIAGDSSEQYF. The CDR3 DNA reads TGTGCCATCAGAATAGCGGGAGATTCTTCCGAGCAGTACTTC. The V gene is TRBV10-3, the J gene TRBJ2-7, with 9 bases matching TRBD2. After removal of 6 bases from V and 6 bases from J, the junction contained 9 bases not matched to a gene. Germline values: CDR1 ENHRY, CDR2 SYGVKD. This CDR3 has 14 amino acids.

Turning to this clone: The same CDR3 is also encoded by other DNA sequences in this sample. The chain combines TRBV6-1 with TRBJ2-7; D unresolved. The CDR3 has 13 residues. Germline CDR1 is MNHNS and CDR2 is SASEGT. Trimming took off 6 bases at V and 2 bases at J, with 11 bases between the two ends. Written as DNA, the CDR3 is TGTGCCAGCAGCCGGACCGGCGCCTACGAGCAGTACTTC. Translating gives CASSRTGAYEQYF.

The chain couples TRBV5-1 to TRBJ2-1; TRBD2 aligns across 14 bases. The CDR3 loop spans 16 amino acids. The V gene's germline CDR1 is SGHRS and CDR2 YFSETQ. V lost 4 bases to trimming and J lost 6 bases; unmatched junction nucleotides: 6. This chain's CDR3 is CASSSAGTSGSNEQFF. In DNA form, the CDR3 reads TGCGCCAGCAGCAGCGCCGGGACTAGCGGGAGCAATGAGCAGTTCTTC.